This T cell receptor (beta chain) was documented in a study of T cell changes during pregnancy in multiple sclerosis. Measured with immunoSEQ multiplex PCR; TCRdb has only the in-frame clones, and not every one. Of some 36,000 clones in the sample, 90% to 95% are singletons; the top ten hold 0.5% to 0.85%. This clone was seen only a few times. V was clipped by 8 bases and J by 12 bases, with 17 bases between them. This CDR3 comprises 13 residues. From germline, CDR1 is MDHEN and CDR2 SYDVKM. The sequencing here drew on CD4+ T cells from peripheral blood mononuclear cells, taken in the second trimester of pregnancy. The V gene is TRBV28, the J gene TRBJ1-6; D might be TRBD1 (5 bases). This sequence originates from a female donor in good health, enrolled as a control in a pregnancy study. The CDR3 loop is CASCYTAGGPLHF. Here the CDR3 DNA reads TGTGCCAGCTGTTATACCGCCGGGGGACCCCTCCACTTT.